The rows below give T cell receptor beta chains drawn from one sample of a study of CD8+ T cells in alopecia areata. This table comes from immunoSEQ multiplex PCR, and its TCRdb copy is limited to in-frame clones, with some not included. The top ten clones hold just under 20% of a sample with roughly 140,000 clones, 45% to 60% of them seen once. The specimen comprised CD8+ T cells sorted from blood, sampled at week 0. These receptors all come from a human donor with alopecia areata. Each CDR3 is given with its conserved first and last residue. D genes are given only for firm matches. Some rows mark clone size as missing; the rest say once, few, many or name a class of expanded clone.

-	-	TRBV4-3	TRBJ2-7	TGCGCCAGCAGCCAAGATCGAGTGTTCGAGCAGTACTTC	CASSQDRVFEQYF
TRBD1	-	TRBV9	TRBJ1-1	TGTGCCAGCAGACGTGCAGGGGGACCGAATGAAGCTTTCTTT	CASRRAGGPNEAFF
-	few	TRBV27	TRBJ2-2	TGTGCCAGCAGACGGGACTCAGGCACCGGGGAGCTGTTTTTT	CASRRDSGTGELFF
-	-	TRBV5-6	TRBJ2-7	TGTGCCAGCAGCTTGGGCGCCAGCTTCTACGAGCAGTACTTC	CASSLGASFYEQYF
-	few	TRBV30	TRBJ2-7	TGTGCCTGGGGGACAAACTACGAGCAGTACTTC	CAWGTNYEQYF
-	-	TRBV14	TRBJ2-1	TGTGCCAGCAGCCAAACAAGTGGTAGCAATGAGCAGTTCTTC	CASSQTSGSNEQFF
TRBD2	-	TRBV27	TRBJ2-3	TGTGCCAGCAGTCATCTGTCGACTAGCGGAACCACAGATACGCAGTATTTT	CASSHLSTSGTTDTQYF
TRBD1	-	TRBV4-1	TRBJ1-5	TGCGCCAGCAGCCTAACGGCCCCGACAGGGGATCAGCCCCAGCATTTT	CASSLTAPTGDQPQHF
-	-	TRBV30	TRBJ1-2	TGTGCCTGGAGTGTTGGTAGCCTCTATGGCTACACCTTC	CAWSVGSLYGYTF
-	-	TRBV12-5	TRBJ2-3	TGTGCTAGTGGTTTGGACAGCGAGGGGACAGATACGCAGTATTTT	CASGLDSEGTDTQYF
TRBD1	few	TRBV9	TRBJ2-1	TGTGCCAGCAGCTCGGATCAGGGGGCAGGTTACAATGAGCAGTTCTTC	CASSSDQGAGYNEQFF
-	-	TRBV6-5	TRBJ2-1	TGTGCCAGCACCACCGGGTCGAATGAGCAGTTCTTC	CASTTGSNEQFF
TRBD2	-	TRBV7-2	TRBJ2-1	TGTGCCAGCAGCCCCTTTGGCGGGGGGGCGGATGAGCAGTTCTTC	CASSPFGGGADEQFF